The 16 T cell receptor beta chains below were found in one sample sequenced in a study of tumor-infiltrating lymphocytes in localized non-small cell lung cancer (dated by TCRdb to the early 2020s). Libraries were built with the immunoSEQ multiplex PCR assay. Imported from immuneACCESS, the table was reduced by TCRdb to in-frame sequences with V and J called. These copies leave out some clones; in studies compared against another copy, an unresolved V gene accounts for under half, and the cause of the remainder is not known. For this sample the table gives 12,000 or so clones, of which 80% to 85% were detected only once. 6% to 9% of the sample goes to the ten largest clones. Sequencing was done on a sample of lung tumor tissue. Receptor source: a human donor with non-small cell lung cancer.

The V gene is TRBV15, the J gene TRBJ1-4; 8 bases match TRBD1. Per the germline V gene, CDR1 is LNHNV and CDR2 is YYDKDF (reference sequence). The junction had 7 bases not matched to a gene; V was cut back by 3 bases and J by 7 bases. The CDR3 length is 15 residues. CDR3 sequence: CATSRSRGQAEKLFF. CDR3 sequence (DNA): TGTGCCACCAGCAGGAGTCGGGGACAGGCTGAAAAACTGTTTTTT.

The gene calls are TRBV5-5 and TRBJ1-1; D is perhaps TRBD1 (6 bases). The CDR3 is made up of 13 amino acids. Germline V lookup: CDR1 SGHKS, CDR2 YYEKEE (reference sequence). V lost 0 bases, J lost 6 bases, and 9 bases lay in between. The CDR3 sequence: CASSLDEGAEAFF. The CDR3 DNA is TGTGCCAGCAGCTTGGACGAGGGGGCTGAAGCTTTCTTT.

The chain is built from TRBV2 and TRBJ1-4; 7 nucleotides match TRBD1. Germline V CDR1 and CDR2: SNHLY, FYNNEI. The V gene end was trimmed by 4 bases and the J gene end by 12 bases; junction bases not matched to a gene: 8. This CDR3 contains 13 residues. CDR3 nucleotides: TGTGCCAGCAGTGGGACAGGAGCCGGGGAACTGTTTTTT. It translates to CASSGTGAGELFF.

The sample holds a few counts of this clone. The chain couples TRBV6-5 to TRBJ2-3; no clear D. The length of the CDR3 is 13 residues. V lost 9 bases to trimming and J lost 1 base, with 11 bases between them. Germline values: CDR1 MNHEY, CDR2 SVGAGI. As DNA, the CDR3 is TGTGCCAGTTTAGTCTCCGGCACAGATACGCAGTATTTT. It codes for CASLVSGTDTQYF.

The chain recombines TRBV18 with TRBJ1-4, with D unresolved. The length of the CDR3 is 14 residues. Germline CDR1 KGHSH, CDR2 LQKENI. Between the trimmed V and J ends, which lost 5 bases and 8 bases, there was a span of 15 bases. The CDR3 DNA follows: TGTGCCAGCTCATTACAGAGTTGGGAAGAAAAACTGTTTTTT. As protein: CASSLQSWEEKLFF.

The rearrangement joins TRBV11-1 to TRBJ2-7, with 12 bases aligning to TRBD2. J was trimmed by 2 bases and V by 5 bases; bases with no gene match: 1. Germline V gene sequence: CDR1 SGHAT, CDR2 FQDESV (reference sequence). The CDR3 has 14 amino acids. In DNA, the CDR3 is TGTGCCAGCAGCCGACTAGCGGGAGCCTACGAGCAGTACTTC. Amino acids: CASSRLAGAYEQYF.

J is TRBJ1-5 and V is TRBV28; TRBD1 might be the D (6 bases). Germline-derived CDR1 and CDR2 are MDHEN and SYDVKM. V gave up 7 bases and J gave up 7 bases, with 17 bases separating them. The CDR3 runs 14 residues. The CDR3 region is CASTRGGGHQPQHF. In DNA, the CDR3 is TGTGCCAGCACCAGAGGAGGGGGACACCAGCCCCAGCATTTT.

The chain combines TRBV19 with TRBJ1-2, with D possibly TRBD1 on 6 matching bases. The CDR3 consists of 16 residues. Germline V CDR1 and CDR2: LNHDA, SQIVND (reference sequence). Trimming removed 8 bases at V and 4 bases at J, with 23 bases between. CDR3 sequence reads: CASSSQGTGLIYGYTF. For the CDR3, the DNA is TGTGCCAGTTCATCACAGGGAACGGGCCTTATCTATGGCTACACCTTC.

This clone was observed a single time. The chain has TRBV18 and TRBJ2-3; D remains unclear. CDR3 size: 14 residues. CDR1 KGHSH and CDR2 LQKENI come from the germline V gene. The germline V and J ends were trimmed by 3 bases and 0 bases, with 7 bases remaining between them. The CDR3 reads CASSPQPSTDTQYF. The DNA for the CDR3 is TGTGCCAGCTCACCCCAGCCTAGCACAGATACGCAGTATTTT. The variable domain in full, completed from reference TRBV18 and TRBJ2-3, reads NAGVMQNPRHLVRRRGQEARLRCSPMKGHSHVYWYRQLPEEGLKFMVYLQKENIIDESGMPKERFSAEFPKEGPSILRIQQVVRGDSAAYFCASSPQPSTDTQYFGPGTRLTVL.

CDR3: CASGSGLAGYTDTQYF. The CDR3 nucleotides read TGTGCTAGTGGTTCGGGACTAGCGGGGTACACAGATACGCAGTATTTT. The chain combines TRBV12-5 with TRBJ2-3; 13 bases fit TRBD2. The CDR3 sequence is 16 residues long. Germline loops: CDR1 LGHNT, CDR2 FRNRAP. J was trimmed by 2 bases and V by 4 bases; bases with no gene match: 3.

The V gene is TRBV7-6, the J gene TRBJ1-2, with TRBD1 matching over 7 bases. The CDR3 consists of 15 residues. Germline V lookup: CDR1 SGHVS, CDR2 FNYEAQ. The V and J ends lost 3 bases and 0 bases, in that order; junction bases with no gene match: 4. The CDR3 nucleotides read TGTGCCAGCAGCTTGGGCAGGGGGACTAACTATGGCTACACCTTC. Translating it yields CASSLGRGTNYGYTF.

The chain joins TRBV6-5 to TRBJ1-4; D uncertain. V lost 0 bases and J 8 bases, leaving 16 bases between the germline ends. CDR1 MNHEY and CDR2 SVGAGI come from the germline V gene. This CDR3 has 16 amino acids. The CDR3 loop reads CASSYSSRRAGEKLFF. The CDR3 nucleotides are TGTGCCAGCAGTTACTCGAGTCGAAGGGCCGGGGAAAAACTGTTTTTT.

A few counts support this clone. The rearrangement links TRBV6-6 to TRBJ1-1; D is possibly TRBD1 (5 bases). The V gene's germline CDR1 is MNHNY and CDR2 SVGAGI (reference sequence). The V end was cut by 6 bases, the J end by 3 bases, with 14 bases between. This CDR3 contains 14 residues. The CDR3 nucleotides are TGTGCCAGCAGAAACCCGGGACTCTACACTGAAGCTTTCTTT. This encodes CASRNPGLYTEAFF.

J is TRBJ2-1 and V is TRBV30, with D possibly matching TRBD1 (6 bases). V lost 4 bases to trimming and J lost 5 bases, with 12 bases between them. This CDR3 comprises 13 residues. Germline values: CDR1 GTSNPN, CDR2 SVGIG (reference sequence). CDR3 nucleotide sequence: TGTGCCTGGATAGGGGGAGCCGACAATGAGCAGTTCTTC. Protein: CAWIGGADNEQFF.

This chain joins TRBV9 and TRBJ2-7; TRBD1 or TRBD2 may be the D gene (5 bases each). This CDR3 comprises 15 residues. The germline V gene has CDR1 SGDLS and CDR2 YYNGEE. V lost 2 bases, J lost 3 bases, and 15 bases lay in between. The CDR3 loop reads CASSVSQGEGYEQYF. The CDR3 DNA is TGTGCCAGCAGCGTTAGCCAGGGAGAGGGCTACGAGCAGTACTTC.

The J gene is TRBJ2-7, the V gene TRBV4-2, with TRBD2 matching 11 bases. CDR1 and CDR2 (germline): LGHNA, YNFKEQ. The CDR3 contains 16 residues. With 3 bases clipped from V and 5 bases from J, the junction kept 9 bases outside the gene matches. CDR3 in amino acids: CASSQETSGRGHEQYF. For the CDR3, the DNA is TGTGCCAGCAGCCAGGAAACTAGCGGGAGAGGCCACGAGCAGTACTTC.